The 20 T cell receptor beta chains below all came from one sample that was sequenced in a study of blood T cell repertoires in COVID-19. Method: immunoSEQ multiplex PCR; TCRdb's copy keeps in-frame clones and lacks some. The sample includes some 89,000 clones, 79% seen only once; the top ten take over 9%. The sequencing input was peripheral blood. The receptors shown here come from a man in his 70s with acute or convalescent COVID-19.

J is TRBJ2-1 and V is TRBV19; possible D gene TRBD2, 5 bases. The CDR3 totals 12 residues. Germline assignment: CDR1 LNHDA and CDR2 SQIVND (reference sequence). Trimming pared 5 bases from V and 8 bases from J, leaving 10 bases between. In DNA form, the CDR3 reads TGTGCCAGTAGTCTCTCGGGGTATGAGCAGTTCTTC. It specifies CASSLSGYEQFF. Combining the CDR3 with reference TRBV19 and TRBJ2-1 gives the whole variable domain DGGITQSPKYLFRKEGQNVTLSCEQNLNHDAMYWYRQDPGQGLRLIYYSQIVNDFQKGDIAEGYSVSREKKESFPLTVTSAQKNPTAFYLCASSLSGYEQFFGPGTRLTVL.

The rearrangement links TRBV28 to TRBJ2-1, with D perhaps TRBD2 (6 bases). The V and J ends lost 6 bases and 2 bases respectively, with 17 bases between them. Germline CDR1 MDHEN, CDR2 SYDVKM. This CDR3 is built from 16 residues. CDR3 residues: CASSPGGRGAYNEQFF. Written as DNA, the CDR3 is TGTGCCAGCAGCCCAGGCGGGCGGGGTGCCTACAATGAGCAGTTCTTC.

This chain links TRBV29-1 with TRBJ1-6; D unclear. Trimming removed 7 bases from V and 0 bases from J, with 13 bases in between. Per the germline V gene, CDR1 is SQVTM and CDR2 is ANQGSEA. There are 15 residues in the CDR3. The CDR3 protein is CSASEGSSYNSPLHF. CDR3 DNA: TGCAGCGCATCCGAGGGAAGCTCCTATAATTCACCCCTCCACTTT.

The chain recombines TRBV28 with TRBJ2-1; 9 bases are shared with TRBD2. Unmatched junction bases numbered 17, after V lost 5 bases and J lost 9 bases. Per germline, CDR1 MDHEN and CDR2 SYDVKM. The CDR3 length is 17 residues. Here the CDR3 DNA reads TGTGCCAGCAGTAACCTCCTTAGCGGGGGCTCCTATTTTGAGCAGTTCTTC. Its protein product is CASSNLLSGGSYFEQFF. The whole variable domain, remainder taken from reference TRBV28 and TRBJ2-1, is DVKVTQSSRYLVKRTGEKVFLECVQDMDHENMFWYRQDPGLGLRLIYFSYDVKMKEKGDIPEGYSVSREKKERFSLILESASTNQTSMYLCASSNLLSGGSYFEQFFGPGTRLTVL.

The gene calls are TRBV2 and TRBJ1-6; D gene ambiguous. Deletions cut 6 bases from V and 8 bases from J, with 11 bases between. CDR1 is SNHLY, CDR2 FYNNEI, per germline. There are 13 residues in the CDR3. CDR3 sequence reads: CASRIQVDSPLHF. The DNA for the CDR3 is TGTGCCAGCAGGATCCAGGTAGATTCACCCCTCCACTTT.

The sample holds a few counts of this clone. The J gene is TRBJ2-5, the V gene TRBV19; TRBD2 matches at 10 bases. The germline V gene encodes CDR1 LNHDA and CDR2 SQIVND (reference sequence). V gave up 4 bases and J gave up 5 bases; unmatched junction bases: 10. This CDR3 is 16 amino acids long. The CDR3 protein is CASSRGASGGWETQYF. CDR3 sequence (DNA): TGTGCCAGTAGTAGAGGAGCTAGCGGGGGTTGGGAGACCCAGTACTTC.

This chain uses TRBV18 with TRBJ2-2; D is possibly TRBD2 (5 bases). The CDR3 covers 17 residues. V lost 1 base to trimming and J lost 0 bases, with 12 bases between them. In germline, CDR1 is KGHSH, CDR2 LQKENI. The CDR3 reads CASSPLGSSPNTGELFF. For the CDR3, the DNA is TGTGCCAGCTCACCACTGGGGTCTAGCCCGAACACCGGGGAGCTGTTTTTT.

The rearrangement joins TRBV23-1 to TRBJ1-5; possibly TRBD1 for D (5 bases). TRBV23-1 is recorded as an ORF, its role being uncertain. This CDR3 comprises 13 residues. With 7 bases removed from V and 2 bases from J, the gap between germline ends came to 9 bases. CDR3 region: CASNDSGNQPQHF. CDR3 nucleotides: TGCGCCAGCAACGACAGTGGCAATCAGCCCCAGCATTTT.

This clone was counted only a few times. The chain couples TRBV28 to TRBJ2-1; 11 bases align to TRBD1. Germline loops: CDR1 MDHEN, CDR2 SYDVKM. This CDR3 has 16 amino acids. Unmatched junction bases numbered 10, after V lost 5 bases and J lost 7 bases. The CDR3 DNA is TGTGCCAGCAGTGCCATGGACAGGGGGCGCAGGAATGAGCAGTTCTTC. Its translation is CASSAMDRGRRNEQFF.

This clone has more than one count but fewer than ten. V is TRBV30 and J is TRBJ1-5, with no clear D. CDR1 and CDR2 (germline): GTSNPN, SVGIG (reference sequence). CDR3 length equals 14 residues. V shed 1 base and J shed 0 bases, with 7 bases lying between them. Here the CDR3 DNA reads TGTGCCTGGAGTGCCCGCAGTAGCAATCAGCCCCAGCATTTT. Its protein product is CAWSARSSNQPQHF.

The V and J genes are TRBV2 and TRBJ2-1, with 7 bases identical to TRBD1. J gave up 3 bases and V 8 bases, and 4 bases lay outside the gene matches. Germline V gene data show CDR1 as SNHLY and CDR2 as FYNNEI. The CDR3 runs 13 residues. CDR3 DNA sequence: TGTGCCAGCGGGACAGAACTCTACAATGAGCAGTTCTTC. This translates into CASGTELYNEQFF.

The chain recombines TRBV5-1 with TRBJ2-3; 8 nucleotides match TRBD2. From germline, CDR1 is SGHRS and CDR2 YFSETQ. There are 14 residues in the CDR3. The J segment lost 3 bases and the V segment lost 7 bases, leaving 7 bases of the junction unmatched. The CDR3 loop is CASFGGGRTDTQYF. CDR3 bases: TGCGCCAGCTTTGGCGGGGGGCGGACAGATACGCAGTATTTT.

The V and J genes are TRBV28 and TRBJ2-1, with 10 bases that match TRBD1. Trimming at V came to 4 bases and at J to 3 bases, leaving 3 bases not matched to a gene. CDR3 size: 15 residues. Germline loops: CDR1 MDHEN, CDR2 SYDVKM. CDR3 amino acids: CASSSWDRGYNEQFF. CDR3 bases: TGTGCCAGCAGTTCCTGGGACAGGGGCTACAATGAGCAGTTCTTC.

The chain couples TRBV11-2 to TRBJ2-6; TRBD2 matches 10 bases. This CDR3 contains 16 residues. V dropped 4 bases and J dropped 1; count of bases not matched to a gene: 1. In germline, CDR1 is SGHAT, CDR2 FQNNGV. The CDR3 spells CASSSLAGSGANVLTF. The CDR3 coding sequence is TGTGCCAGCAGCTCACTAGCGGGGTCTGGGGCCAACGTCCTGACTTTC.

V and J are TRBV19 and TRBJ2-3; TRBD1 matches at 11 bases. The CDR3 has 16 amino acids. V lost 4 bases, J lost 5 bases, and 8 bases stayed unmatched. Looked up from germline, CDR1 is LNHDA and CDR2 is SQIVND (reference sequence). In DNA form, the CDR3 reads TGTGCCAGTAGTACCCCGGACAGGGGGCTTGTAGATACGCAGTATTTT. As protein: CASSTPDRGLVDTQYF.

The rearrangement links TRBV20-1 to TRBJ2-3; tentatively, D is TRBD2 (7 bases). There are 12 residues in the CDR3. Germline CDR1 is DFQATT and CDR2 is SNEGSKA (reference sequence). Trimming left V 3 bases short and J 7 bases short, with 11 bases between. The CDR3 sequence is CSASRGGNTQYF. For the CDR3, the DNA is TGCAGTGCTAGTAGGGGGGGGAATACGCAGTATTTT.

J is TRBJ2-7 and V is TRBV7-9, with 8 bases aligning to TRBD1. V lost 0 bases and J lost 3; bases outside the gene matches: 1. The length of the CDR3 is 14 residues. In germline, CDR1 is SEHNR, CDR2 FQNEAQ (reference sequence). CDR3 loop: CASSLAGQDYEQYF. The CDR3 DNA follows: TGTGCCAGCAGCTTAGCGGGACAGGACTACGAGCAGTACTTC.

The chain recombines TRBV6-1 with TRBJ1-6, with 7 bases fitting TRBD1. This CDR3 contains 15 residues. J lost 5 bases, V lost 1 base, and 2 bases had no gene match. The germline V gene encodes CDR1 MNHNS and CDR2 SASEGT. Written as DNA, the CDR3 is TGTGCCAGCAGTGAAGGTGGGACAGATAATTCACCCCTCCACTTT. This codes for CASSEGGTDNSPLHF.

The rearrangement links TRBV9 to TRBJ2-3, with TRBD2 matching over 10 bases. Losses at the gene ends were 4 bases for V and 2 bases for J; bases not matched to a gene: 7. Per the germline V gene, CDR1 is SGDLS and CDR2 is YYNGEE. This CDR3 has 16 amino acids. This CDR3 is CASSTWTSGDTDTQYF. The CDR3 DNA reads as TGTGCCAGCAGCACCTGGACTAGCGGTGACACAGATACGCAGTATTTT.

This clone was observed once. The chain combines TRBV19 with TRBJ2-2; D ambiguous. The V end lost 3 bases, the J end lost 0 bases, and 11 bases lay between the germline ends. From germline, CDR1 is LNHDA and CDR2 SQIVND (reference sequence). The CDR3 covers 16 residues. CDR3 residues: CASSIYTTSNTGELFF. CDR3 DNA sequence: TGTGCCAGTAGTATTTACACTACCTCGAACACCGGGGAGCTGTTTTTT. Based on the CDR3 plus reference TRBV19 and TRBJ2-2, the full variable domain is DGGITQSPKYLFRKEGQNVTLSCEQNLNHDAMYWYRQDPGQGLRLIYYSQIVNDFQKGDIAEGYSVSREKKESFPLTVTSAQKNPTAFYLCASSIYTTSNTGELFFGEGSRLTVL.